The 26 T cell receptor beta chains in this list originate from one sample, sequenced in a study of blood T cell repertoires in COVID-19 (dated by TCRdb to 2020 to 2021). Library preparation employed the immunoSEQ multiplex PCR assay. The table was pulled from immuneACCESS by TCRdb, which kept in-frame rearrangements only. Such tables lose some clones; where checked, under half of the loss comes from unresolved V genes, and the rest has no known cause. For this sample the table gives some 200,000 clones, of which about nine tenths were detected only once. The top ten clones comprise around 2% of the sample. Sequencing was performed on PBMCs or T cells enriched from blood (not recorded which). The receptors originated from a young woman who had recovered from COVID-19.

This chain uses TRBV7-8 with TRBJ2-7; 8 nucleotides agree with TRBD2. The V gene's germline CDR1 is SGHVS and CDR2 FQNEAQ. The V gene end was trimmed by 4 bases and the J gene end by 2 bases; junction bases not matched to a gene: 7. The CDR3 has 15 residues. The CDR3 DNA sequence: TGTGCCAGCAGCTCAATTAGCGGGGACACCTACGAGCAGTACTTC. It is translated as CASSSISGDTYEQYF. Full variable domain (outside the CDR3, taken from reference TRBV7-8 and TRBJ2-7): GAGVSQSPRYKVAKRGQDVALRCDPISGHVSLFWYQQALGQGPEFLTYFQNEAQLDKSGLPSDRFFAERPEGSVSTLKIQRTQQEDSAVYLCASSSISGDTYEQYFGPGTRLTVT.

V gene TRBV11-3 combines with J gene TRBJ1-1; D remains ambiguous. Trimming took 4 bases from V and 4 from J, leaving 16 bases between them. This CDR3 comprises 15 residues. Looked up from germline, CDR1 is SGHNT and CDR2 is YENEEA. This chain's CDR3 is CASSSSPGRATEAFF. The DNA of the CDR3 is TGTGCCAGCAGCTCATCTCCCGGGAGGGCCACTGAAGCTTTCTTT.

The V call is TRBV27, the J call TRBJ2-1; D unclear. Germline CDR1 and CDR2: MNHEY and SMNVEV (reference sequence). The CDR3 loop spans 15 amino acids. Deletions cut 5 bases from V and 7 bases from J, with 18 bases between. CDR3 DNA: TGTGCCAGCAGTCCCCCGTTGGTAGCTGGGAATGAGCAGTTCTTC. Translation: CASSPPLVAGNEQFF.

The V and J genes are TRBV19 and TRBJ2-1, with 8 bases that match TRBD1. Germline lookup yields CDR1 LNHDA and CDR2 SQIVND (reference sequence). The CDR3 consists of 12 residues. V shed 7 bases, J shed 7 bases, and the junction held 3 bases outside the gene matches. This CDR3 is CASTRQGNEQFF. The CDR3 coding sequence is TGTGCCAGTACCCGACAGGGGAATGAGCAGTTCTTC.

V is TRBV23-1 and J is TRBJ2-3; maybe TRBD2 (6 bases). TRBV23-1 carries the ORF label, with uncertain function. The CDR3 runs 20 residues. The germline V and J ends were trimmed by 5 bases and 6 bases, with 33 bases remaining between them. This CDR3 is CASSGGPTKPSGPSLDTQYF. The CDR3 nucleotides are TGCGCCAGCAGTGGAGGGCCCACGAAACCTTCGGGGCCATCACTGGATACGCAGTATTTT.

This clone has just one count. The chain carries TRBV28 and TRBJ1-2; tentatively, D is TRBD1 (5 bases). The CDR3 loop spans 13 amino acids. V was pared by 8 bases and J by 1 base, with 11 bases between. Per germline, CDR1 MDHEN and CDR2 SYDVKM. The CDR3 nucleotides read TGTGCCAGCTCCGTGGACAATAACTATGGCTACACCTTC. It is translated as CASSVDNNYGYTF.

Details on this clone: Other DNA sequences of this sample code for an identical CDR3. The chain employs TRBV7-2 and TRBJ1-1; TRBD1 agrees at 9 bases. The germline V gene encodes CDR1 SGHTA and CDR2 FQGNSA. The CDR3 is 14 amino acids. Trimming at V came to 4 bases and at J to 3 bases, leaving 3 bases not matched to a gene. DNA of the CDR3: TGTGCCAGCAGCTCTGGACAGGGGCACACTGAAGCTTTCTTT. Its translation: CASSSGQGHTEAFF.

Comment on this clone: Other DNA sequences in the same sample also yield this CDR3. The chain uses TRBV7-9 and TRBJ1-1; 8 bases align to TRBD1. The CDR3 spans 13 residues. CDR1 is SEHNR and CDR2 is FQNEAQ in the germline V gene (reference sequence). V was pared by 4 bases and J by 4 bases, with 2 bases of the junction left unmatched. The CDR3 DNA follows: TGTGCCAGCAGCTCCAGGGGGCCCACTGAAGCTTTCTTT. Encoded protein: CASSSRGPTEAFF.

Here the CDR3 DNA reads TGTGCCTGGAGTAACAGGGGTCTGTACGAGCAGTACTTC. Its protein is CAWSNRGLYEQYF. The chain has TRBV30 and TRBJ2-7, with 7 bases aligning to TRBD1. This CDR3 region has 13 residues. Trimming cost V 2 bases and J 4 bases; bases outside gene matches: 5. CDR1 GTSNPN and CDR2 SVGIG come from the germline V gene (reference sequence).

This chain uses TRBV9 with TRBJ2-1, with D tentatively TRBD2 (6 bases). V lost 4 bases and J lost 4, with 12 bases in between. The germline V gene has CDR1 SGDLS and CDR2 YYNGEE. The CDR3 has 14 residues. Here the CDR3 DNA reads TGTGCCAGCAGCACGCAACGGGGGTACAATGAGCAGTTCTTC. Translation: CASSTQRGYNEQFF.

The chain has TRBV3-1 (or the pseudogene TRBV3-2) and TRBJ2-3; TRBD2 matches at 7 bases. CDR1 and CDR2 (germline): LGHDT, YNNKEL (reference sequence). CDR3 length equals 16 residues. V was pared by 4 bases and J by 0 bases, with 7 bases of the junction left unmatched. As DNA, the CDR3 is TGTGCCAGCAGCCTTGGGGGGGATTCTAGCACAGATACGCAGTATTTT. Its translation: CASSLGGDSSTDTQYF.

J is TRBJ1-6 and V is TRBV27, with TRBD1 as a possible D gene (5 bases). This CDR3 region has 11 residues. V dropped 11 bases and J dropped 9 bases, with 11 bases sitting between them. Per germline, CDR1 MNHEY and CDR2 SMNVEV (reference sequence). The CDR3, as DNA: TGTGCCTGGGGGGGGGTTTCACCCCTCCACTTT. It is translated as CAWGGVSPLHF.

The chain links TRBV18 to TRBJ2-1; 12 bases fit TRBD2. Germline V gene data show CDR1 as KGHSH and CDR2 as LQKENI. V was clipped by 6 bases and J by 0 bases; unmatched bases: 9. The CDR3 has 18 amino acids. CDR3 residues: CASSSSGRVDSSYNEQFF. DNA for the CDR3: TGTGCCAGCTCGTCTAGCGGGAGGGTCGATAGCTCCTACAATGAGCAGTTCTTC. Filled out from reference TRBV18 and TRBJ2-1, the complete variable domain reads NAGVMQNPRHLVRRRGQEARLRCSPMKGHSHVYWYRQLPEEGLKFMVYLQKENIIDESGMPKERFSAEFPKEGPSILRIQQVVRGDSAAYFCASSSSGRVDSSYNEQFFGPGTRLTVL.

The rearrangement links TRBV2 to TRBJ2-1; unclear D gene. The CDR3 has 14 residues. Germline loops: CDR1 SNHLY, CDR2 FYNNEI. V shed 2 bases and J shed 5 bases, with 10 bases lying between them. CDR3 loop: CASSEHSLDNEQFF. CDR3 bases: TGTGCCAGCAGTGAACACAGTTTAGACAATGAGCAGTTCTTC.

This chain uses TRBV5-8 with TRBJ1-2; D is unresolved. Trimming shortened V by 0 bases and J by 1 base, and 10 bases separated the two germline ends. Per the germline V gene, CDR1 is SGHTS and CDR2 is YDEGEE. The length of the CDR3 is 15 residues. This chain's CDR3 is CASSLDSSLNYGYTF. The DNA for the CDR3 is TGTGCCAGCAGCTTGGACTCCTCTCTTAACTATGGCTACACCTTC.

The rearrangement joins TRBV28 to TRBJ2-7, with TRBD1 matching 7 bases. Germline lookup yields CDR1 MDHEN and CDR2 SYDVKM. The ends lost 7 bases at V and 2 bases at J; junction bases unmatched: 17. This CDR3 region has 17 residues. The CDR3 spells CASTNVRGSGQAYEQYF. CDR3 nucleotide sequence: TGTGCCAGCACCAATGTAAGGGGTTCCGGACAGGCCTACGAGCAGTACTTC.

The rearrangement links TRBV6-4 to TRBJ2-3; 9 bases align to TRBD1. With V trimmed by 2 bases and J by 7 bases, 4 bases remained unmatched. CDR3 size: 14 residues. Germline-derived CDR1 and CDR2 are MRHNA and SNTAGT. The CDR3 region is CASSDGTGKNTQYF. The CDR3 DNA sequence: TGTGCCAGCAGTGACGGGACAGGGAAGAATACGCAGTATTTT.

The rearrangement links TRBV4-3 to TRBJ1-4, with a tentative D call TRBD1 (6 bases). The CDR3 runs 15 residues. The germline gives CDR1 LGHNA, CDR2 YSLEER. Trimming removed 4 bases from V and 2 bases from J, with 11 bases in between. The CDR3 DNA reads as TGCGCCAGCAGCCGCCTAGACAGGACTAATGAAAAACTGTTTTTT. Amino acid sequence: CASSRLDRTNEKLFF.

The rearrangement links TRBV27 to TRBJ2-1, with 9 bases identical to TRBD2. V lost 6 bases to trimming and J lost 2 bases; unmatched junction nucleotides: 5. This CDR3 has 15 residues. Germline loops: CDR1 MNHEY, CDR2 SMNVEV (reference sequence). As DNA, the CDR3 is TGTGCCAGCAGACTAGCGGGCCTTACCTACAATGAGCAGTTCTTC. Its protein is CASRLAGLTYNEQFF.

This chain connects TRBV5-3 to TRBJ1-1; 8 bases match TRBD1. TRBV5-3 is labeled an ORF, and its function is uncertain. This CDR3 region has 23 residues. V was clipped by 3 bases and J by 5 bases; unmatched bases: 33. The DNA of the CDR3 is TGTGCCAGAAGCTGGGGGGTCCTGATTGGGGTCATAGGACAGGGAATAATTGGAACTGAAGCTTTCTTT. Protein: CARSWGVLIGVIGQGIIGTEAFF.

The chain is built from TRBV9 and TRBJ1-2; a weak D match, TRBD1 (5 bases). This CDR3 has 16 amino acids. Germline assignment: CDR1 SGDLS and CDR2 YYNGEE. V lost 4 bases and J 2 bases, leaving 18 bases between the germline ends. CDR3 bases: TGTGCCAGCAGCCCCGAGGACACCACGGAAAACTATGGCTACACCTTC. As protein: CASSPEDTTENYGYTF.

The chain employs TRBV19 and TRBJ2-7, with 10 bases identical to TRBD1. Germline values: CDR1 LNHDA, CDR2 SQIVND (reference sequence). V lost 3 bases to trimming and J lost 4 bases; unmatched junction nucleotides: 6. CDR3 length equals 15 residues. CDR3 sequence (DNA): TGTGCCAGTAGTATCAGCGGGACAGGGGAGTACGAGCAGTACTTC. Amino acids: CASSISGTGEYEQYF.

The J gene is TRBJ2-7, the V gene TRBV7-2; D may be TRBD1 (5 bases). Between the trimmed V and J ends, which lost 1 base and 3 bases, there was a span of 13 bases. There are 15 residues in the CDR3. Germline CDR1 and CDR2: SGHTA and FQGNSA. The DNA for the CDR3 is TGTGCCAGCAGCTTAGGGGGCAGGATGGACTACGAGCAGTACTTC. Protein: CASSLGGRMDYEQYF.

This chain uses TRBV6-5 with TRBJ2-7; 11 bases line up with TRBD2. Germline CDR1 MNHEY, CDR2 SVGAGI. This CDR3 spans 14 amino acids. V shed 6 bases, J shed 3 bases, and the junction held 4 bases outside the gene matches. DNA for the CDR3: TGTGCCAGCAGAGGGACTAGCGGATTCTACGAGCAGTACTTC. It translates to CASRGTSGFYEQYF.

The chain links TRBV5-1 to TRBJ1-6; possibly TRBD1 for D (5 bases). This CDR3 region has 16 residues. V dropped 3 bases and J dropped 0 bases, with 10 bases sitting between them. Germline CDR1 and CDR2: SGHRS and YFSETQ. This chain's CDR3 is CASSYDSHSYNSPLHF. CDR3 in DNA: TGCGCCAGCAGCTACGACAGTCACTCCTATAATTCACCCCTCCACTTT.

The CDR3 is CASSPRDRVAHEQYF. The CDR3 bases are TGCGCCAGCAGCCCGCGGGACAGGGTCGCCCACGAGCAGTACTTC. The chain employs TRBV4-1 and TRBJ2-7; 9 bases are shared with TRBD1. CDR3 length equals 15 residues. CDR1 and CDR2 from the germline V gene are MGHRA and YSYEKL. Unmatched junction bases numbered 9, after V lost 4 bases and J lost 5 bases.